The 3 T cell receptor beta chains below all came from one sample that was sequenced in a study of T cells in Graves' hyperthyroidism and ophthalmopathy. What was amplified from RNA transcripts were TCR beta CDR3 regions. TCR CDR3 regions were first amplified by RT-PCR with HTBI primers. One entry per CDR3 protein results from TCRdb running MiXCR on the multiplex PCR reads. The sample includes 300,000 to 450,000 distinct CDR3 sequences, just under 15% of them seen just once. Source material: blood. These receptors originate from a woman aged 30 to 39 with Graves' hyperthyroidism.

This clonotype turned up a few times. The chain recombines TRBV20-1 with TRBJ2-1; D not certain. V lost 0 bases and J lost 6, with 18 bases in between. Germline CDR1 DFQATT, CDR2 SNEGSKA (reference sequence). The CDR3 contains 16 residues. CDR3 loop: CSARDLGDPTSNEQFF. CDR3 DNA: TGCAGTGCTAGAGATTTGGGCGACCCAACGAGCAATGAGCAGTTCTTC.

V and J are TRBV15 and TRBJ1-1; D is perhaps TRBD1 (6 bases). The V end lost 3 bases, the J end lost 1 base, and 12 bases lay between the germline ends. The CDR3 loop spans 15 amino acids. In germline, CDR1 is LNHNV, CDR2 YYDKDF (reference sequence). CDR3 in amino acids: CATSSGLQGNTEAFF. The CDR3 DNA reads as TGTGCCACCAGCAGTGGATTACAGGGGAACACTGAAGCTTTCTTT.

This clonotype was seen at least ten times. The genes are TRBV5-1 and TRBJ2-7; 9 bases match TRBD1. CDR1 and CDR2 (germline): SGHRS, YFSETQ. The ends lost 2 bases at V and 5 bases at J; junction bases unmatched: 5. The CDR3 spans 14 residues. CDR3 in amino acids: CASSFRTGDHEQYF. The CDR3 DNA sequence: TGCGCCAGCAGCTTCAGGACAGGGGACCACGAGCAGTACTTC.